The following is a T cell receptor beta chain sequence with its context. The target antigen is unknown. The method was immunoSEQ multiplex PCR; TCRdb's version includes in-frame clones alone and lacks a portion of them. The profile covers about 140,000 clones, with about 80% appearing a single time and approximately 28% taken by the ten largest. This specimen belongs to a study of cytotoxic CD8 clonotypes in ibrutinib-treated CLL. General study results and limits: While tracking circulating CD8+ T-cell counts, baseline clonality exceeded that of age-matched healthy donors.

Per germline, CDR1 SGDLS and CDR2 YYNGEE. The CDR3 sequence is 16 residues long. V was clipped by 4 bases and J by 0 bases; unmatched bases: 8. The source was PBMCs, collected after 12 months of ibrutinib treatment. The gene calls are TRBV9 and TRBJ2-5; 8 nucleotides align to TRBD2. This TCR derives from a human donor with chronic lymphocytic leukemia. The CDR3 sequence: CASSHHLAGNQETQYF. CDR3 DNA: TGTGCCAGCAGCCACCATCTAGCGGGCAACCAAGAGACCCAGTACTTC. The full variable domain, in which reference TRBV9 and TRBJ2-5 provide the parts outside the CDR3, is DSGVTQTPKHLITATGQRVTLRCSPRSGDLSVYWYQQSLDQGLQFLIQYYNGEERAKGNILERFSAQQFPDLHSELNLSSLELGDSALYFCASSHHLAGNQETQYFGPGTRLLVL.